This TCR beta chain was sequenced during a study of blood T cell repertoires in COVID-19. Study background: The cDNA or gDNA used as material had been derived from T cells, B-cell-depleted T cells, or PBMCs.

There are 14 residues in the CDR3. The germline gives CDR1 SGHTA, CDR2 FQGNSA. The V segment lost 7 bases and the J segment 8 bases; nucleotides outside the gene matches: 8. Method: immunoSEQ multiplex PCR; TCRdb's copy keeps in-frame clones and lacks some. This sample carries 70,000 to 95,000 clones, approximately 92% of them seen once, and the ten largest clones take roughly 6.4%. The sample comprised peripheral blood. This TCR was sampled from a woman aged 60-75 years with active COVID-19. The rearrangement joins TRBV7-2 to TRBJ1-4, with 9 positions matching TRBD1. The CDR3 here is CASNRGRPGEKLFF. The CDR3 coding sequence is TGTGCCAGCAACAGGGGGCGCCCAGGGGAAAAACTGTTTTTT.